These 19 T cell receptor beta chains originate from one sample sequenced in a study of response to subunit inactivated influenza vaccine. MiXCR, applied by TCRdb to the RT-PCR reads, yields one record per CDR3 protein. The profile covers 650,000 or so distinct CDR3 sequences, with 12% to 15% appearing a single time and approximately 7.6% taken by the ten largest. The starting material was PBMCs from blood, obtained 14 to 15 days before vaccination. These receptors were obtained from a man aged 50 to 60 who received an inactivated influenza vaccine.

This clonotype was observed at least ten times. This chain uses TRBV7-2 with TRBJ1-1; D unclear. The CDR3 length is 14 residues. Germline loops: CDR1 SGHTA, CDR2 FQGNSA. The germline V and J ends were trimmed by 5 bases and 5 bases, with 15 bases remaining between them. CDR3 DNA sequence: TGTGCCAGCAGCCTAAATACGGCGGGGACTGAAGCTTTCTTT. This encodes CASSLNTAGTEAFF.

The V and J genes are TRBV7-9 and TRBJ2-1, with 9 bases that match TRBD2. V lost 5 bases to trimming and J lost 5 bases; unmatched junction nucleotides: 7. Germline values: CDR1 SEHNR, CDR2 FQNEAQ (reference sequence). CDR3 size: 15 residues. The CDR3 sequence: CASSRGLAVNNEQFF. The CDR3 DNA is TGTGCCAGCAGCCGGGGACTAGCAGTCAACAATGAGCAGTTCTTC. Drawing the rest from reference TRBV7-9 and TRBJ2-1, the complete variable domain is DTGVSQNPRHKITKRGQNVTFRCDPISEHNRLYWYRQTLGQGPEFLTYFQNEAQLEKSRLLSDRFSAERPKGSFSTLEIQRTEQGDSAMYLCASSRGLAVNNEQFFGPGTRLTVL.

On this clonotype itself: At one boundary the junction diverges from the germline segment, which might be a read error. V is TRBV7-9 and J is TRBJ1-3; D is undetermined. The germline CDR1 and CDR2 sequences are SEHNR and FQNEAQ (reference sequence). The CDR3 length is 16 residues. CDR3 region: CASSLAFEVVGKTIYF. DNA of the CDR3: TGTGCCAGCAGCTTAGCCTTCGAGGTTGTCGGAAAGACCATATATTTT.

The rearrangement links TRBV5-1 to TRBJ1-1; D might be TRBD1 (5 bases). CDR1 SGHRS and CDR2 YFSETQ come from the germline V gene. The CDR3 length is 19 residues. Trimming took 0 bases from V and 0 from J, leaving 21 bases between them. The CDR3 protein is CASSLAGAELMFMNTEAFF. CDR3 DNA sequence: TGCGCCAGCAGCTTGGCCGGGGCAGAGTTGATGTTCATGAACACTGAAGCTTTCTTT.

This chain links TRBV20-1 with TRBJ1-4; 9 bases line up with TRBD1. Germline V lookup: CDR1 DFQATT, CDR2 SNEGSKA (reference sequence). The CDR3 consists of 17 residues. Trimming cost V 6 bases and J 6 bases; bases outside gene matches: 17. The CDR3 DNA follows: TGCAGTGCCGCGGGACAGGGCGGTGTCGGGTTTGATGAAAAACTGTTTTTT. Its protein product is CSAAGQGGVGFDEKLFF.

This clonotype showed up just a few times. The chain has TRBV29-1 and TRBJ2-2; the D gene is possibly TRBD2 (7 bases). In germline, CDR1 is SQVTM, CDR2 ANQGSEA. The CDR3 sequence is 15 residues long. Trimming stripped 5 bases from V and 7 bases from J, with 20 bases between. CDR3 sequence: CSVSGFGGHGGELFF. The CDR3 region has the DNA TGCAGCGTTTCTGGGTTCGGGGGGCACGGCGGGGAGCTGTTTTTT.

The chain joins TRBV20-1 to TRBJ1-1, with no clear D. The CDR3 covers 15 residues. CDR1 and CDR2 (germline): DFQATT, SNEGSKA (reference sequence). Trimming removed 2 bases from V and 1 base from J, with 14 bases in between. The CDR3 sequence is CSARLNGRRNTEAFF. In DNA form, the CDR3 reads TGCAGTGCTAGACTAAATGGGCGGAGGAACACTGAAGCTTTCTTT.

The chain is built from TRBV7-6 and TRBJ2-1, with 10 bases matching TRBD2. Germline loops: CDR1 SGHVS, CDR2 FNYEAQ. The V gene end was trimmed by 4 bases and the J gene end by 9 bases; junction bases not matched to a gene: 3. The CDR3 spans 13 residues. The chain's CDR3 is CASSSGTSVEQFF. The CDR3 bases are TGTGCCAGCAGCTCCGGGACTAGCGTTGAGCAGTTCTTC.

This rearrangement joins TRBV7-8 to TRBJ2-7, with 10 bases aligning to TRBD1. J was trimmed by 4 bases and V by 3 bases; bases with no gene match: 6. Germline CDR1 reads SGHVS; CDR2 reads FQNEAQ. There are 15 residues in the CDR3. The CDR3: CASSLPGTGVYEQYF. CDR3 nucleotide sequence: TGTGCCAGCAGCTTGCCCGGGACAGGGGTATACGAGCAGTACTTC.

The chain uses TRBV2 and TRBJ1-5; no firm D call. Per germline, CDR1 SNHLY and CDR2 FYNNEI. Between the trimmed V and J ends, which lost 7 bases and 4 bases, there was a span of 11 bases. The CDR3 has 13 residues. In DNA, the CDR3 is TGTGCCAGCACTCGGGGTGCGAATCAGCCCCAGCATTTT. This translates into CASTRGANQPQHF.

J is TRBJ2-2 and V is TRBV3-1; D remains ambiguous. CDR1 is LGHDT and CDR2 is YNNKEL in the germline V gene (reference sequence). The length of the CDR3 is 11 residues. The V end was cut by 7 bases, the J end by 5 bases, with 5 bases between. CDR3 sequence: CASNGTGELFF. In nucleotides, the CDR3 is TGTGCCAGCAATGGGACCGGGGAGCTGTTTTTT.

This clonotype was seen just once. The chain links TRBV5-1 to TRBJ2-1, with unresolved D. The CDR3 covers 12 residues. V lost 2 bases and J 10 bases, leaving 10 bases between the germline ends. From germline, CDR1 is SGHRS and CDR2 YFSETQ. The CDR3 sequence is CASSLGTAEQFF. For the CDR3, the DNA is TGCGCCAGCAGCTTAGGTACAGCCGAGCAGTTCTTC. The full variable domain, rest sourced from reference TRBV5-1 and TRBJ2-1, is KAGVTQTPRYLIKTRGQQVTLSCSPISGHRSVSWYQQTPGQGLQFLFEYFSETQRNKGNFPGRFSGRQFSNSRSEMNVSTLELGDSALYLCASSLGTAEQFFGPGTRLTVL.

This chain connects TRBV10-2 to TRBJ2-6; D could derive from TRBD1 or TRBD2 (5 bases each). The germline V gene encodes CDR1 WSHSY and CDR2 SAAADI. CDR3 length equals 16 residues. V was pared by 7 bases and J by 0 bases, with 13 bases between. CDR3 residues: CASKGDGSSGANVLTF. The CDR3 nucleotides are TGCGCCAGCAAAGGGGACGGTAGCTCTGGGGCCAACGTCCTGACTTTC.

In this sample, this clonotype turned up a few times. The chain combines TRBV6-2 or TRBV6-3 with TRBJ2-5; perhaps TRBD1 as D (6 bases). The ends were cut back, 5 bases at V and 5 bases at J, with 18 bases in the middle. CDR3 length equals 15 residues. Germline values: CDR1 MNHEY, CDR2 SVGEGT. CDR3 DNA: TGTGCCAGCAGTGCCGCCGGCCAGGGGCAGGAGACCCAGTACTTC. This codes for CASSAAGQGQETQYF.

In its sample, this clonotype was seen a few times. J is TRBJ2-3 and V is TRBV3-1; TRBD2 matches at 9 bases. The length of the CDR3 is 15 residues. V dropped 2 bases and J dropped 6; count of bases not matched to a gene: 6. Germline V gives CDR1 LGHDT, CDR2 YNNKEL (reference sequence). CDR3 protein: CASSQSGGLSDTQYF. Here the CDR3 DNA reads TGTGCCAGCAGCCAAAGCGGGGGGTTATCGGATACGCAGTATTTT.

The chain carries TRBV6-2 or TRBV6-3 and TRBJ1-5, with D unclear. CDR1 and CDR2 (germline): MNHEY, SVGEGT. V was clipped by 6 bases and J by 5 bases, with 8 bases between them. CDR3 length equals 12 residues. The chain's CDR3 is CASSETYQPQHF. The CDR3 nucleotides are TGTGCCAGCAGCGAGACTTATCAGCCCCAGCATTTT.

This clonotype has at least ten counts. The chain has TRBV11-1 and TRBJ2-1, with 11 bases aligning to TRBD2. The germline V gene has CDR1 SGHAT and CDR2 FQDESV (reference sequence). Losses at the gene ends were 4 bases for V and 9 bases for J; bases not matched to a gene: 17. The CDR3 sequence is 18 residues long. Here the CDR3 reads CASSSSGLLLAGDGEQFF. The CDR3 nucleotides are TGTGCCAGCAGCTCTAGTGGGTTATTACTAGCGGGAGACGGTGAGCAGTTCTTC. The variable domain in full, completed from reference TRBV11-1 and TRBJ2-1, reads EAEVAQSPRYKITEKSQAVAFWCDPISGHATLYWYRQILGQGPELLVQFQDESVVDDSQLPKDRFSAERLKGVDSTLKIQPAELGDSAMYLCASSSSGLLLAGDGEQFFGPGTRLTVL.

The table lists this clonotype with a few counts. V usage is TRBV5-1 and J usage is TRBJ2-1; D is undetermined. Germline CDR1 is SGHRS and CDR2 is YFSETQ. This CDR3 is built from 14 residues. Trimming took 4 bases from V and 3 from J, leaving 11 bases between them. CDR3 bases: TGCGCCAGCAGCCCTACAAGTATCTACAATGAGCAGTTCTTC. Translation: CASSPTSIYNEQFF.

The V gene is TRBV28, the J gene TRBJ2-5, with 8 bases aligning to TRBD2. Germline CDR1 and CDR2: MDHEN and SYDVKM. V trimming: 1 base; J trimming: 4 bases; junction bases outside the gene matches: 8. CDR3 length: 16 residues. DNA for the CDR3: TGTGCCAGCAGTTTATCGATCGGGGGGGCAAGAGAGACCCAGTACTTC. Protein: CASSLSIGGARETQYF.